This T cell receptor (beta chain) was sequenced in a study of beta chain features in type 1 diabetes. The CDR3 is made up of 14 amino acids. Looked up from germline, CDR1 is MNHEY and CDR2 is SVGAGI. The trim removed 6 bases at V and 6 bases at J, leaving 7 bases unmatched. Every bit of the isolated RNA underwent reverse transcription, so sequencing read expressed TCRB transcripts. TCRdb keeps only in-frame clones here, not all; method: immunoSEQ multiplex PCR. The profile covers fewer than 150,000 clones, with less than 9% appearing a single time and about 1.4% taken by the ten largest. The TCR originated in a woman between 25 and 40 years old in good health. The chain carries TRBV6-5 and TRBJ2-2; 7 nucleotides align to TRBD1. Sequencing used central memory CD4+ T cells from blood. The CDR3 sequence: CASSPGTVAGELFF. Here the CDR3 DNA reads TGTGCCAGCAGCCCCGGGACAGTGGCCGGGGAGCTGTTTTTT.